This TCR beta chain was identified during a study of cytomegalovirus exposure and HLA in healthy donors. Study observations and caveats: Later work associated roughly 15,000 TCR beta sequences with HLA alleles at 0.05 false discovery rate.

In regard to this clone: Its antigen remains unidentified.

The CDR3 covers 17 residues. Researchers ran the PCR with 60 Vbeta and 13 Jbeta primers. Using immunoSEQ multiplex PCR, the repertoire was profiled, and TCRdb retains in-frame clones only, with some absent. This sample's clone table lists 130,000 to 150,000 clones. The TCR originated in a male donor in good health and CMV-seronegative. The J gene is TRBJ1-1, the V gene TRBV12-2; TRBD1 reflects the table's D call only, with no check against the DNA. TRBV12-2 is a pseudogene segment. Sequenced input: PBMCs. The CDR3 DNA reads TGTGCAAGTCGCTTTCACTCGACAGGGGGCGTGTACACTGAAGCTTTCTTT. Residues: CASRFHSTGGVYTEAFF.